These 24 T cell receptor beta chains were all obtained from the same sample, sequenced in a study of Ad26.COV2.S vaccination and SARS-CoV-2 variants. The data were produced by immunoSEQ multiplex PCR, yet TCRdb's version contains in-frame clones alone and is incomplete. Here the sample spans about 350,000 clones, roughly 81% being singletons. Sample treatment: around 19 received Ad26.COV2.S at low or high dose, single or two shots; roughly five received placebo; per-sample allocation not given. The samples date from day 63 after the first vaccine or placebo injection. This specimen was peripheral blood, taken in a trial of Ad26.COV2.S vaccine versus placebo. The receptors stem from a person aged 18-60 years who received the Ad26.COV2.S COVID-19 vaccine or a placebo.

The chain uses TRBV5-1 and TRBJ2-7; D assignment may be TRBD1 or TRBD2 (6 bases each). The CDR3 spans 15 residues. Trimming left V 0 bases short and J 2 bases short, with 12 bases between. Looked up from germline, CDR1 is SGHRS and CDR2 is YFSETQ. The CDR3 sequence: CASSLEGGPPYEQYF. The CDR3 region has the DNA TGCGCCAGCAGCTTGGAGGGGGGACCCCCCTACGAGCAGTACTTC.

The rearrangement uses TRBV15 and TRBJ1-5; D unresolved. The V and J ends lost 0 bases and 9 bases respectively, with 9 bases between them. Germline CDR1 LNHNV, CDR2 YYDKDF (reference sequence). The CDR3 has 13 residues. The CDR3 nucleotides read TGTGCCACCAGCAGAGAGGCGTCCGGGCCCCAGCATTTT. This codes for CATSREASGPQHF. Supplemented by reference TRBV15 and TRBJ1-5, the full variable domain reads DAMVIQNPRYQVTQFGKPVTLSCSQTLNHNVMYWYQQKSSQAPKLLFHYYDKDFNNEADTPDNFQSRRPNTSFCFLDIRSPGLGDTAMYLCATSREASGPQHFGDGTRLSIL.

This chain uses TRBV7-2 with TRBJ1-2; TRBD1 matches 9 bases. The CDR3 totals 15 residues. Per the germline V gene, CDR1 is SGHTA and CDR2 is FQGNSA. V trimming: 3 bases; J trimming: 4 bases; junction bases outside the gene matches: 6. CDR3 loop: CASSFRTGESYGYTF. As DNA, the CDR3 is TGTGCCAGCAGCTTTCGGACAGGGGAGTCCTATGGCTACACCTTC. Based on the CDR3 plus reference TRBV7-2 and TRBJ1-2, the full variable domain is GAGVSQSPSNKVTEKGKDVELRCDPISGHTALYWYRQSLGQGLEFLIYFQGNSAPDKSGLPSDRFSAERTGGSVSTLTIQRTQQEDSAVYLCASSFRTGESYGYTFGSGTRLTVV.

The chain couples TRBV6-5 to TRBJ1-4; unclear D gene. The ends were cut back, 7 bases at V and 10 bases at J, with 13 bases in the middle. The CDR3 is 12 residues long. Germline V gene data show CDR1 as MNHEY and CDR2 as SVGAGI. CDR3 sequence (DNA): TGTGCCAGCAAGGAACCGGGAGGAAAACTGTTTTTT. It codes for CASKEPGGKLFF.

The rearrangement uses TRBV24-1 and TRBJ1-4, with a possible D match to TRBD1 (5 bases). This CDR3 spans 15 amino acids. V lost 4 bases and J 8 bases, leaving 16 bases between the germline ends. Per germline, CDR1 KGHDR and CDR2 SFDVKD. The CDR3 nucleotides are TGTGCCACCAGTGACCCGACAGTGAAGGTGGAAAAACTGTTTTTT. Translating it yields CATSDPTVKVEKLFF.

V and J are TRBV5-4 and TRBJ1-2, with TRBD1 matching over 7 bases. In germline, CDR1 is SGHNT, CDR2 YYREEE (reference sequence). The V and J ends lost 3 bases and 3 bases, in that order; junction bases with no gene match: 5. The CDR3 totals 14 residues. CDR3 in amino acids: CASSWRQGDYGYTF. The CDR3 region has the DNA TGTGCCAGCAGCTGGAGACAGGGAGACTATGGCTACACCTTC.

This chain uses TRBV2 with TRBJ2-5, with D perhaps given as TRBD1 or TRBD2 (6 bases each). The CDR3 runs to 14 residues. V shed 5 bases and J shed 2 bases, with 12 bases lying between them. Looked up from germline, CDR1 is SNHLY and CDR2 is FYNNEI. CDR3 bases: TGTGCCAGCAGTTGGGGGGCGGGGCAAGAGACCCAGTACTTC. It yields the protein CASSWGAGQETQYF.

The chain employs TRBV3-1 (or the pseudogene TRBV3-2) and TRBJ2-4; tentative D call: TRBD1 (6 bases). CDR1 and CDR2 (germline): LGHDT, YNNKEL (reference sequence). The CDR3 is 21 amino acids. Trimming removed 3 bases from V and 0 bases from J, with 27 bases in between. CDR3 DNA sequence: TGTGCCAGCAGCCAGGGTGCCATTATAAACACAGGGCCACTAGCCAAAAACATTCAGTACTTC. Amino acids: CASSQGAIINTGPLAKNIQYF.

The sample holds a few counts of this clone. The chain is built from TRBV7-9 and TRBJ2-1; D possibly corresponds to TRBD2 (6 bases). The CDR3 loop spans 15 amino acids. CDR1 is SEHNR, CDR2 FQNEAQ, per germline (reference sequence). V was pared by 4 bases and J by 0 bases, with 10 bases between. The CDR3 protein is CASSYLASSYNEQFF. The CDR3 nucleotides read TGTGCCAGCAGCTACCTAGCGAGCTCCTACAATGAGCAGTTCTTC.

The genes are TRBV5-5 and TRBJ2-7; 9 positions agree with TRBD1. The germline CDR1 and CDR2 sequences are SGHKS and YYEKEE (reference sequence). The V and J ends lost 4 bases and 7 bases, in that order; junction bases with no gene match: 12. This CDR3 is built from 15 residues. The CDR3 loop reads CASSPTSQGAREQYF. CDR3 nucleotides: TGTGCCAGCAGCCCAACCTCACAGGGGGCGAGGGAGCAGTACTTC. The variable domain in full, completed from reference TRBV5-5 and TRBJ2-7, reads DAGVTQSPTHLIKTRGQQVTLRCSPISGHKSVSWYQQVLGQGPQFIFQYYEKEERGRGNFPDRFSARQFPNYSSELNVNALLLGDSALYLCASSPTSQGAREQYFGPGTRLTVT.

The genes are TRBV7-2 and TRBJ2-3, with a weak D call TRBD1 (6 bases). The CDR3 is 13 amino acids. V was clipped by 8 bases and J by 2 bases, with 11 bases between them. Germline assignment: CDR1 SGHTA and CDR2 FQGNSA. CDR3 protein: CASEGQNTDTQYF. The CDR3 nucleotides read TGTGCCAGCGAAGGACAGAACACAGATACGCAGTATTTT.

The gene calls are TRBV27 and TRBJ2-3, with 7 positions matching TRBD2. V trimming: 3 bases; J trimming: 7 bases; junction bases outside the gene matches: 7. The germline V gene encodes CDR1 MNHEY and CDR2 SMNVEV (reference sequence). The CDR3 length is 14 residues. The CDR3 spells CASSFAGVLYTQYF. The CDR3 DNA reads as TGTGCCAGCAGTTTTGCGGGGGTTCTCTATACGCAGTATTTT.

This clone was recorded only once. The V gene is TRBV19, the J gene TRBJ2-3; TRBD2 agrees at 8 bases. Germline CDR1 is LNHDA and CDR2 is SQIVND (reference sequence). This CDR3 has 16 residues. The ends lost 8 bases at V and 4 bases at J; junction bases unmatched: 14. This CDR3 is CASSIPRGGPADTQYF. DNA of the CDR3: TGTGCCAGTTCTATCCCCCGGGGGGGGCCGGCAGATACGCAGTATTTT.

This chain connects TRBV7-2 to TRBJ1-5; tentatively, D is TRBD1 (6 bases). Trimming cost V 0 bases and J 7 bases, with 10 bases left between them. CDR1 SGHTA and CDR2 FQGNSA come from the germline V gene. This CDR3 has 14 amino acids. The CDR3 reads CASSLAGGEQPQHF. CDR3 bases: TGTGCCAGCAGCTTAGCAGGGGGTGAACAGCCCCAGCATTTT.

This clone was detected only once. The CDR3 nucleotides are TGCAGCGTCTCCCCAGGGGGCGTTGAACTGTTTTTT. This translates into CSVSPGGVELFF. This sequence joins TRBV29-1 and TRBJ1-4; 8 nucleotides line up with TRBD1. The CDR3 is made up of 12 amino acids. V lost 6 bases to trimming and J lost 12 bases; unmatched junction nucleotides: 9. CDR1 and CDR2 (germline): SQVTM, ANQGSEA.

As to this clone: Other DNA sequences in this specimen translate into the identical CDR3. The chain links TRBV5-1 to TRBJ2-5; D is unresolved. The CDR3 has 13 residues. Germline CDR1 and CDR2: SGHRS and YFSETQ. V dropped 0 bases and J dropped 2 bases, with 5 bases sitting between them. CDR3 in DNA: TGCGCCAGCAGCTTGGGGCCTCAAGAGACCCAGTACTTC. It specifies CASSLGPQETQYF.

In this sample, this clone turned up a few times. V and J are TRBV9 and TRBJ1-4; D gene ambiguous. Germline-derived CDR1 and CDR2 are SGDLS and YYNGEE. The CDR3 contains 15 residues. Trimming took 4 bases from V and 1 from J, leaving 11 bases between them. The chain's CDR3 is CASSTRVGTNEKLFF. CDR3 nucleotides: TGTGCCAGCAGCACCCGAGTGGGAACTAATGAAAAACTGTTTTTT. The full variable domain, its missing parts supplied by reference TRBV9 and TRBJ1-4, is DSGVTQTPKHLITATGQRVTLRCSPRSGDLSVYWYQQSLDQGLQFLIQYYNGEERAKGNILERFSAQQFPDLHSELNLSSLELGDSALYFCASSTRVGTNEKLFFGSGTQLSVL.

This clone appeared many times. The chain is built from TRBV27 and TRBJ1-3, with D hard to call. This CDR3 region has 13 residues. Germline V gene data show CDR1 as MNHEY and CDR2 as SMNVEV (reference sequence). V was clipped by 4 bases and J by 4 bases, with 8 bases between them. This CDR3 reads CASSSIPGNTIYF. The DNA for the CDR3 is TGTGCCAGCAGTTCAATTCCCGGAAACACCATATATTTT.

The chain recombines TRBV5-4 with TRBJ1-1; TRBD1 is a possible D gene (5 bases). Germline CDR1 is SGHNT and CDR2 is YYREEE (reference sequence). The CDR3 runs to 17 residues. V lost 3 bases, J lost 0 bases, and 18 bases lay in between. In nucleotides, the CDR3 is TGTGCCAGCAGCTCTAGGAGGACACAGGCTATGAACACTGAAGCTTTCTTT. As protein: CASSSRRTQAMNTEAFF.

This chain uses TRBV2 with TRBJ1-1, with unresolved D. V shed 4 bases and J shed 1 base, with 7 bases lying between them. The germline gives CDR1 SNHLY, CDR2 FYNNEI. The CDR3 consists of 13 residues. The DNA of the CDR3 is TGTGCCAGCAGTGTAACTGCGAACACTGAAGCTTTCTTT. Translation: CASSVTANTEAFF. Drawing the rest from reference TRBV2 and TRBJ1-1, the complete variable domain is EPEVTQTPSHQVTQMGQEVILRCVPISNHLYFYWYRQILGQKVEFLVSFYNNEISEKSEIFDDQFSVERPDGSNFTLKIRSTKLEDSAMYFCASSVTANTEAFFGQGTRLTVV.

The rearrangement joins TRBV3-1 (or the pseudogene TRBV3-2) to TRBJ1-3; 11 bases match TRBD1. This CDR3 comprises 23 residues. The germline CDR1 and CDR2 sequences are LGHDT and YNNKEL (reference sequence). The V segment lost 1 base and the J segment 3 bases; nucleotides outside the gene matches: 23. The CDR3 DNA sequence: TGTGCCAGCAGCCAAGTGGAGCTCATTTGGGGACAGGGGGTGATGTTACGTGGAAACACCATATATTTT. Translating it yields CASSQVELIWGQGVMLRGNTIYF.

This sequence joins TRBV7-2 and TRBJ1-1; D unclear. Germline CDR1 reads SGHTA; CDR2 reads FQGNSA. Trimming shortened V by 4 bases and J by 6 bases, and 12 bases separated the two germline ends. This CDR3 spans 13 amino acids. The CDR3 region has the DNA TGTGCCAGCAGCTCCCAACAGATATCTGAAGCTTTCTTT. Its translation: CASSSQQISEAFF.

The chain recombines TRBV2 with TRBJ2-7; 8 bases align to TRBD2. Trimming at V came to 6 bases and at J to 7 bases, leaving 8 bases not matched to a gene. The CDR3 is 13 amino acids. CDR1 SNHLY and CDR2 FYNNEI come from the germline V gene. Written as DNA, the CDR3 is TGTGCCAGCAGCCAGGGACTAGGTCTTGAGCAGTACTTC. Its protein is CASSQGLGLEQYF.

The chain recombines TRBV30 with TRBJ2-1; TRBD1 agrees at 7 bases. Unmatched junction bases numbered 9, after V lost 4 bases and J lost 3 bases. The CDR3 consists of 15 residues. In germline, CDR1 is GTSNPN, CDR2 SVGIG (reference sequence). The CDR3 sequence is CAWKTTGKDYNEQFF. The DNA of the CDR3 is TGTGCCTGGAAAACGACAGGGAAGGACTACAATGAGCAGTTCTTC.